This T cell receptor (beta chain) originates from a study of T cell responses to AZD1222 COVID-19 vaccine. CDR1 and CDR2 from the germline V gene are GTSNPN and SVGIG (reference sequence). V was shortened by 2 bases and J by 1 base, with 8 bases between the two germline ends. This CDR3 is 13 amino acids long. Produced via immunoSEQ multiplex PCR; TCRdb's table is partial and in-frame only. The table records approximately 120,000 clones, about 87% of them present only once. The chain links TRBV30 to TRBJ1-1; D gene unclear. The sample in question was peripheral blood, obtained on day 0 of AZD1222 vaccination. This receptor was identified in an adult in good health. The CDR3 sequence: CAWSRTENTEAFF. As DNA, the CDR3 is TGTGCCTGGAGTAGGACGGAGAACACTGAAGCTTTCTTT.